The rows below give T cell receptor beta chains drawn from one sample of a study of blood T cell repertoires in COVID-19. TCRdb's table, derived via immunoSEQ multiplex PCR, lists solely in-frame clones and lacks some. Here the sample spans 150,000 to 200,000 clones, almost 80% being singletons. The sample taken for sequencing was peripheral blood. The receptors derive from a man aged 55 to 70 with active or convalescent COVID-19. The CDR3 runs from the conserved cysteine through the conserved F or W. The D gene is left open where the match is weak. Expanded clones get a size class; other rows say once, few or many, or leave the size out.

D: TRBD1
V: TRBV16
size: .
J: TRBJ2-7
CDR3: CASSLDRGWYEQYF
DNA: TGTGCCAGCAGCCTGGACAGGGGGTGGTACGAGCAGTACTTC

D: TRBD2
V: TRBV20-1
size: .
J: TRBJ2-3
CDR3: CSASPGLAGGGDTQYF
DNA: TGCAGTGCTAGTCCTGGACTAGCGGGAGGAGGAGATACGCAGTATTTT

D: TRBD2
V: TRBV30
size: once
J: TRBJ2-2
CDR3: CAWSQGAGGNTGELFF
DNA: TGTGCCTGGAGTCAAGGGGCGGGAGGCAACACCGGGGAGCTGTTTTTT

D: TRBD1
V: TRBV7-9
size: few
J: TRBJ1-5
CDR3: CASSTTTGNHQPQHF
DNA: TGTGCCAGCAGCACCACGACAGGGAACCATCAGCCCCAGCATTTT

D: TRBD1
V: TRBV7-6
size: .
J: TRBJ2-2
CDR3: CASSVDRDRTYTGELFF
DNA: TGTGCCAGCAGCGTCGACCGGGACAGGACCTACACCGGGGAGCTGTTTTTT

D: TRBD2
V: TRBV19
size: few
J: TRBJ2-7
CDR3: CASSGTSGSRNEQYF
DNA: TGTGCCAGTTCCGGGACTAGCGGGAGTCGGAACGAGCAGTACTTC

D: TRBD1
V: TRBV5-4
size: many
J: TRBJ1-2
CDR3: CASRTTGTGGHGYTF
DNA: TGTGCCAGCAGAACGACCGGGACAGGGGGCCATGGCTACACCTTC

D: .
V: TRBV5-1
size: .
J: TRBJ2-5
CDR3: CASSIGQLEETQYF
DNA: TGCGCCAGCAGCATTGGACAATTGGAGGAGACCCAGTACTTC

D: .
V: TRBV6-2/TRBV6-3
size: .
J: TRBJ2-1
CDR3: CASSFWRGTQFF
DNA: TGTGCCAGCAGTTTTTGGCGGGGCACGCAGTTCTTC

D: TRBD2
V: TRBV11-3
size: .
J: TRBJ2-3
CDR3: CASSRLARGGDTQYF
DNA: TGTGCCAGCAGCCGACTAGCGAGAGGAGGAGATACGCAGTATTTT

D: TRBD2
V: TRBV6-6
size: .
J: TRBJ2-3
CDR3: CASRSGLAGVGDTQYF
DNA: TGTGCCAGCAGGTCGGGACTAGCGGGAGTAGGAGATACGCAGTATTTT

D: TRBD2
V: TRBV24-1
size: .
J: TRBJ2-1
CDR3: CATSERGRGGRTGSYNEQFF
DNA: TGTGCCACCAGTGAGCGCGGGAGGGGTGGTAGGACAGGATCCTACAATGAGCAGTTCTTC

D: TRBD1
V: TRBV5-1
size: once
J: TRBJ2-7
CDR3: CASSFTGQGREQYF
DNA: TGCGCCAGCAGCTTCACCGGACAGGGCCGGGAGCAGTACTTC

D: TRBD1
V: TRBV2
size: .
J: TRBJ2-7
CDR3: CASSEYMGQGKDEQYF
DNA: TGTGCCAGCAGTGAATACATGGGACAGGGAAAGGACGAGCAGTACTTC

D: TRBD1
V: TRBV13
size: .
J: TRBJ2-3
CDR3: CASSHRQGRDTQYF
DNA: TGTGCCAGCAGCCACCGACAGGGGAGAGATACGCAGTATTTT

D: .
V: TRBV20-1
size: once
J: TRBJ1-2
CDR3: CSARLVDGYTF
DNA: TGCAGTGCTAGACTCGTTGATGGCTACACCTTC

D: .
V: TRBV9
size: once
J: TRBJ1-3
CDR3: CASSVVDTTTSGNTIYF
DNA: TGTGCCAGCAGCGTGGTTGATACGACTACCTCTGGAAACACCATATATTTT

D: TRBD2
V: TRBV11-2
size: .
J: TRBJ2-1
CDR3: CASSLSGRVYEQFF
DNA: TGTGCCAGCAGCTTGAGCGGGAGGGTTTATGAGCAGTTCTTC

D: .
V: TRBV28
size: .
J: TRBJ1-4
CDR3: CASSLRPEKLFF
DNA: TGTGCCAGCAGTTTGCGTCCGGAAAAACTGTTTTTT

D: TRBD2
V: TRBV20-1
size: .
J: TRBJ2-7
CDR3: CSASGLAGEDEQYF
DNA: TGCAGTGCTAGTGGTCTAGCGGGAGAGGACGAGCAGTACTTC

D: .
V: TRBV19
size: .
J: TRBJ2-7
CDR3: CASSIGQNSYEQYF
DNA: TGTGCCAGTAGTATAGGGCAGAACTCCTACGAGCAGTACTTC

D: TRBD2
V: TRBV3-1/TRBV3-2
size: .
J: TRBJ2-7
CDR3: CASSQRRVAGGGSYEQYF
DNA: TGTGCCAGCAGCCAACGGAGGGTAGCGGGAGGTGGATCCTACGAGCAGTACTTC

D: TRBD1
V: TRBV27
size: .
J: TRBJ2-7
CDR3: CASSRQGSTYEQYF
DNA: TGTGCCAGCAGTAGACAGGGATCCACCTACGAGCAGTACTTC

D: TRBD1
V: TRBV27
size: .
J: TRBJ1-6
CDR3: CASSFSLGTGMSPLHF
DNA: TGTGCCAGCAGTTTCTCTCTTGGGACAGGGATGTCACCCCTCCACTTT

D: .
V: TRBV7-9
size: .
J: TRBJ2-3
CDR3: CASRLSYGGTQYF
DNA: TGTGCCAGCAGGTTGTCCTACGGGGGTACGCAGTATTTT

D: TRBD2
V: TRBV27
size: .
J: TRBJ2-7
CDR3: CASSSPSGRVYEQYF
DNA: TGTGCCAGCAGTTCCCCTAGCGGGAGGGTTTACGAGCAGTACTTC

D: .
V: TRBV18
size: few
J: TRBJ2-1
CDR3: CASSSQLGAAGEQFF
DNA: TGTGCCAGCTCTTCCCAGCTGGGAGCCGCGGGAGAGCAGTTCTTC

D: .
V: TRBV27
size: .
J: TRBJ1-5
CDR3: CASSLAGADQPQHF
DNA: TGTGCCAGCAGCCTTGCGGGGGCCGATCAGCCCCAGCATTTT

D: TRBD1
V: TRBV7-9
size: .
J: TRBJ2-5
CDR3: CASSFRTGAETQYF
DNA: TGTGCCAGCAGCTTTCGGACAGGGGCTGAGACCCAGTACTTC

D: TRBD1
V: TRBV27
size: few
J: TRBJ2-7
CDR3: CASTRIQGDNYEQYF
DNA: TGTGCCAGCACCAGGATACAGGGGGACAACTACGAGCAGTACTTC